These 9 T cell receptor beta chains share one sample of origin, sequenced in a study of CD8 T cells in ankylosing spondylitis. No antigen is known for these receptors. TCRdb re-derived calls from the 5' RACE reads in MiXCR, one entry per CDR3 protein. This table holds some 840,000 distinct CDR3 sequences, 12% found once. General study points: The study identified a TCR beta motif of several highly homologous variants that appeared characteristic of ankylosing spondylitis blood.

The sample consisted of blood, either unsorted or a sorted T cell fraction (not recorded which). The receptors originated from a male donor with ankylosing spondylitis.

The V and J genes are TRBV24-1 and TRBJ2-5; D tentatively reads TRBD1 or TRBD2 (5 bases each). Germline lookup yields CDR1 KGHDR and CDR2 SFDVKD. The CDR3 runs 15 residues. The V end lost 1 base, the J end lost 0 bases, and 8 bases lay between the germline ends. The CDR3 coding sequence is TGTGCCACCAGTGATTTACAGGACTACCAAGAGACCCAGTACTTC. It translates to CATSDLQDYQETQYF.

There are many counts of this clonotype. This chain joins TRBV20-1 and TRBJ1-2, with 8 positions matching TRBD1. V dropped 4 bases and J dropped 4; count of bases not matched to a gene: 2. This CDR3 contains 12 residues. Germline V gene lookup returns CDR1 DFQATT and CDR2 SNEGSKA (reference sequence). The CDR3 loop reads CSATGTGYGYTF. The CDR3 DNA sequence: TGCAGTGCTACTGGGACAGGCTATGGCTACACCTTC.

The genes are TRBV15 and TRBJ2-2; D perhaps matches TRBD2 (6 bases). Trimming left V 0 bases short and J 5 bases short, with 13 bases between. The CDR3 runs to 16 residues. Germline CDR1 LNHNV, CDR2 YYDKDF (reference sequence). The CDR3 DNA follows: TGTGCCACCAGCAGAGATTGGAGGAGGGCAACCGGGGAGCTGTTTTTT. The encoded protein is CATSRDWRRATGELFF.

On this clonotype: Given the absence of the conserved phenylalanine or tryptophan at the CDR3 end, a read error is likely. The rearrangement links TRBV18 to TRBJ2-1; D is possibly TRBD2 (6 bases). Trimming took 3 bases from V and 3 from J, leaving 12 bases between them. The CDR3 consists of 15 residues. The germline V gene encodes CDR1 KGHSH and CDR2 LQKENI. In nucleotides, the CDR3 is TGTGCCAGCTCACCTAACACGGGACTCTACAATGAGCAGTTCTGC. Translating it yields CASSPNTGLYNEQFC.

This clonotype appeared a few times. CDR3 amino acids: CASSLHPGQGLRTNEKLFF. The DNA of the CDR3 is TGTGCCAGCAGCCTCCACCCGGGACAGGGGCTTCGAACTAATGAAAAACTGTTTTTT. The chain links TRBV4-2 to TRBJ1-4; TRBD1 matches 10 bases. This CDR3 has 19 residues. CDR1 is LGHNA and CDR2 is YNFKEQ in the germline V gene. Trimming cost V 4 bases and J 1 base; bases outside gene matches: 12.

This sequence joins TRBV19 and TRBJ2-6, with D uncertain. Germline CDR1 LNHDA, CDR2 SQIVND (reference sequence). The CDR3 runs to 17 residues. V lost 3 bases, J lost 0 bases, and 12 bases lay in between. The CDR3 loop is CASSIRVWNSGANVLTF. CDR3 in DNA: TGTGCCAGTAGTATTAGGGTATGGAACTCTGGGGCCAACGTCCTGACTTTC.

This clonotype was seen repeatedly, ten times or more. J is TRBJ2-7 and V is TRBV29-1; TRBD1 might be the D (6 bases). Germline CDR1 reads SQVTM; CDR2 reads ANQGSEA. V shed 4 bases and J shed 6 bases, with 19 bases lying between them. This CDR3 region has 14 residues. The CDR3 sequence: CSVVGPHTGSEQYF. The DNA of the CDR3 is TGCAGCGTTGTGGGACCACATACAGGGTCCGAGCAGTACTTC.

This clonotype was seen ten or more times. DNA of the CDR3: TGTGCCAGCATGAAGAGCTCCTATAATTCACCCCTCCACTTT. Translation: CASMKSSYNSPLHF. The chain links TRBV6-1 to TRBJ1-6; D is unresolved. V lost 7 bases, J lost 0 bases, and 7 bases lay in between. Germline CDR1 MNHNS, CDR2 SASEGT. The CDR3 length is 14 residues.

The V and J genes are TRBV7-2 and TRBJ2-7, with TRBD2 matching 14 bases. This CDR3 has 16 residues. The germline V gene has CDR1 SGHTA and CDR2 FQGNSA. The J segment lost 7 bases and the V segment lost 5 bases, leaving 10 bases of the junction unmatched. The CDR3 DNA reads as TGTGCCAGCAGCCCTCGACTAGCGGGAGGGTTGGGTGAGCAGTACTTC. This gives the protein CASSPRLAGGLGEQYF. Full variable domain (remainder filled in from reference TRBV7-2 and TRBJ2-7): GAGVSQSPSNKVTEKGKDVELRCDPISGHTALYWYRQSLGQGLEFLIYFQGNSAPDKSGLPSDRFSAERTGGSVSTLTIQRTQQEDSAVYLCASSPRLAGGLGEQYFGPGTRLTVT.